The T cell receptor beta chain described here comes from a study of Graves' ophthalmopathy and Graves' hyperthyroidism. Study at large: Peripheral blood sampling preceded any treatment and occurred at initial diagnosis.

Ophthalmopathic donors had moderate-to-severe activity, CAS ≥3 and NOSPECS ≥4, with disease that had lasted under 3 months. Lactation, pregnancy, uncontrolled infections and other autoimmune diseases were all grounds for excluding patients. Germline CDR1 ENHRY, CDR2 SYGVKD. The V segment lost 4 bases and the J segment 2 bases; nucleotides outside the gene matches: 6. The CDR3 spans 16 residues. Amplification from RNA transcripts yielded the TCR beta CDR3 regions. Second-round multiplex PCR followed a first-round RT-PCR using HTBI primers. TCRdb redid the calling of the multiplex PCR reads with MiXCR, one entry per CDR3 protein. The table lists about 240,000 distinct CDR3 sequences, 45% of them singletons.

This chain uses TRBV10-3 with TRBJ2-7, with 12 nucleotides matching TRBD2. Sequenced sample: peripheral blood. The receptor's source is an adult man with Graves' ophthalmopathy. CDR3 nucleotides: TGTGCCATCAGTGCCCGACTAGCGGGGGACACCTACGAGCAGTACTTC. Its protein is CAISARLAGDTYEQYF.